The rows below give T cell receptor beta chains drawn from one sample of a study of shared clonotypes between healthy human individuals. The repertoire was sequenced with immunoSEQ multiplex PCR; TCRdb's copy has only in-frame clones and lacks some. The top ten hold about 1.5% of the sample, which has around 1 million clones, roughly 72% seen once. Specimen: memory CD4+ T cells sorted from blood. All receptors derive from a man aged 18 to 29 in good health. Each CDR3 is given with its conserved first and last residue. D genes are given only for firm matches. Not all rows give a size; the values are once, few, many and, for expanded clones, a class.

j_gene | d_gene | abundance | v_gene | CDR3nt | CDR3aa
TRBJ1-2 | NA | NA | TRBV7-8 | TGTGCCAGCAGCTCCAGTGGTTGGCCAGCTAACTATGGCTACACCTTC | CASSSSGWPANYGYTF
TRBJ2-1 | TRBD1 | NA | TRBV30 | TGTGCCTGGAGTGTCCTAACAGGGGCTGCGTTCTTC | CAWSVLTGAAFF
TRBJ2-7 | NA | few | TRBV7-3 | TGTGCCAGCAGCCCGCTAGGGGACGCGAACAGCGAGCAGTACTTC | CASSPLGDANSEQYF
TRBJ2-7 | TRBD2 | NA | TRBV5-4 | TGTGCCAGCAGCCGTCCGGGACTAGAATCCTACGAGCAGTACTTC | CASSRPGLESYEQYF
TRBJ1-2 | NA | NA | TRBV21-1 | TGTGCCAGCAGCAAAGTGGGGGACAGGAACTATGGCTACACCTTC | CASSKVGDRNYGYTF
TRBJ2-7 | NA | few | TRBV10-3 | TGTGCCATCAGTGAAGACCCCTCGGCCTACGAGCAGTACTTC | CAISEDPSAYEQYF
TRBJ2-3 | TRBD2 | NA | TRBV5-6 | TGTGCCAGCAGCCGGGGGGGGCCGAAGGCAGATACGCAGTATTTT | CASSRGGPKADTQYF
TRBJ1-3 | NA | NA | TRBV2 | TGTGCCAGCGCCAGGCTCGCTGGAAACACCATATATTTT | CASARLAGNTIYF
TRBJ1-2 | NA | NA | TRBV20-1 | TGCAGTACTCACCTGACAGATGGCTACACCTTC | CSTHLTDGYTF
TRBJ2-7 | NA | NA | TRBV15 | TGTGCCACCAGCAGGGTGGGGACCTACGAGCAGTACTTC | CATSRVGTYEQYF
TRBJ1-6 | NA | NA | TRBV5-1 | TGCGCCAGCAGCTTGGCCACCAGTAATTCACCCCTCCACTTT | CASSLATSNSPLHF
TRBJ1-3 | NA | NA | TRBV28 | TGTGCCAGCAGTGACCGGACCAGAGACACCATATATTTT | CASSDRTRDTIYF
TRBJ2-3 | NA | few | TRBV29-1 | TGCAGCGTGCTTAGCCCCTCTAGCACAGATACGCAGTATTTT | CSVLSPSSTDTQYF
TRBJ2-1 | NA | NA | TRBV7-2 | TGTGCCAGCAGCTTAGTAATCGGGAACAATGAGCAGTTCTTC | CASSLVIGNNEQFF
TRBJ2-5 | NA | NA | TRBV2 | TGTGCCAGCACAGGGGGGGTCCAAGAGACCCAGTACTTC | CASTGGVQETQYF
TRBJ1-5 | NA | NA | TRBV6-5 | TGTGCCAGCAGCTATAATGACAATCAGCCCCAGCATTTT | CASSYNDNQPQHF